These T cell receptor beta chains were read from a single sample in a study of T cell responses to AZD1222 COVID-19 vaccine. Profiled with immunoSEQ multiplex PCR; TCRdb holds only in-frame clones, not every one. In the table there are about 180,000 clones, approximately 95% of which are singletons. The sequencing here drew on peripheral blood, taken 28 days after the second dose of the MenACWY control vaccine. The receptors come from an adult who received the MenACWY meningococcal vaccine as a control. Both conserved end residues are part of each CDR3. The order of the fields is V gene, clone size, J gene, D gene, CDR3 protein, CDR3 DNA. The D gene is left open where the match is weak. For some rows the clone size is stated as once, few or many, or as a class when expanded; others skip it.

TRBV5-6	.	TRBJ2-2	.	CASSNIDRITGELFF	TGTGCCAGCAGCAATATTGACAGGATCACCGGGGAGCTGTTTTTT
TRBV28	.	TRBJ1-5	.	CASTPGPRDQPQHF	TGTGCCAGCACCCCCGGGCCAAGGGATCAGCCCCAGCATTTT
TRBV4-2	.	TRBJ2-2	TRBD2	CASSQEPSGGPGELFF	TGTGCCAGCAGCCAAGAACCCAGCGGGGGACCCGGGGAGCTGTTTTTT
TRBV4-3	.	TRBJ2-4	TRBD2	CASSQVVSGGIAKNIQYF	TGCGCCAGCAGCCAAGTCGTAAGCGGGGGGATAGCCAAAAACATTCAGTACTTC
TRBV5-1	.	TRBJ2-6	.	CASSLRGTISGANVLTF	TGCGCCAGCAGCTTGAGGGGGACTATCTCTGGGGCCAACGTCCTGACTTTC
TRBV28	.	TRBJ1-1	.	CASKGGWGETEAFF	TGTGCCAGCAAGGGGGGATGGGGGGAAACTGAAGCTTTCTTT
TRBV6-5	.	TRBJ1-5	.	CASSRDRNQPQHF	TGTGCCAGCTCTAGGGATCGGAATCAGCCCCAGCATTTT
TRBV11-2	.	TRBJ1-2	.	CASSLPSAAGRYGYTF	TGTGCCAGCAGCTTGCCCTCCGCAGCGGGAAGGTATGGCTACACCTTC
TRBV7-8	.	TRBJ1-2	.	CASSLAGAYGYTF	TGTGCCAGCAGCTTAGCGGGGGCATATGGCTACACCTTC
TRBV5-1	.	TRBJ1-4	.	CASSLERRGEKLFF	TGCGCCAGCAGCTTGGAACGGAGGGGGGAAAAACTGTTTTTT
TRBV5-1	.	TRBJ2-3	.	CASGDSGQTQYF	TGCGCCAGCGGCGACAGCGGTCAGACGCAGTATTTT
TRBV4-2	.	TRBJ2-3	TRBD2	CASSQEVAGGREQYF	TGTGCCAGCAGCCAAGAGGTAGCGGGGGGGCGGGAGCAGTATTTT
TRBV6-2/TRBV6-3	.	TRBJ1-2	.	CASSRRGRARIDYGYTF	TGTGCCAGCAGTCGTCGTGGCAGGGCTAGGATCGACTATGGCTACACCTTC
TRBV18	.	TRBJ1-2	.	CASSAREGAHYTF	TGTGCCAGCTCCGCACGGGAAGGGGCCCACTACACCTTC
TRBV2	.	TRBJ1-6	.	CASSDSRGGLLSLHF	TGTGCCAGCAGTGATTCGCGGGGAGGGCTGTTGTCCCTCCACTTT
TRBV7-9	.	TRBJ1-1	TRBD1	CASSSLGTALNTEAFF	TGTGCCAGCAGCTCCCTCGGGACAGCCTTGAACACTGAAGCTTTCTTT
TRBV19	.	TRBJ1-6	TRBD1	CASSIARGQSPLHF	TGTGCCAGTAGTATAGCCAGGGGGCAATCACCCCTCCACTTT
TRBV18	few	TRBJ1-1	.	CASSPLLTQGTEAFF	TGTGCCAGCTCACCCCTCTTAACTCAGGGAACTGAAGCTTTCTTT
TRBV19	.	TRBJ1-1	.	CASSMANRVNTEAFF	TGTGCCAGTAGTATGGCCAACAGGGTGAACACTGAAGCTTTCTTT
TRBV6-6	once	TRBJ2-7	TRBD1	CASSYGTGAYEQYF	TGTGCCAGCAGTTACGGGACAGGGGCCTACGAGCAGTACTTC
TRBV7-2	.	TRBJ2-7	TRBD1	CASSHRTGEGYEQYF	TGTGCCAGCAGCCACCGGACAGGGGAAGGCTACGAGCAGTACTTC
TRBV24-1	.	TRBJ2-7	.	CATSDTGYEQYF	TGTGCCACCAGTGATACAGGGTACGAGCAGTACTTC
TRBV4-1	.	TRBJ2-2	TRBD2	CASSQAGLAGGRPRSGELFF	TGCGCCAGCAGCCAAGCTGGACTAGCGGGGGGACGCCCCCGATCCGGGGAGCTGTTTTTT
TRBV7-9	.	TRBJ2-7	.	CASSLMVSSYEQYF	TGTGCCAGCAGCTTAATGGTATCCTCCTACGAGCAGTACTTC
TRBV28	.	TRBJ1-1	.	CASSSVLRAFEAFF	TGTGCCAGCAGTTCGGTATTAAGGGCGTTTGAAGCTTTCTTT
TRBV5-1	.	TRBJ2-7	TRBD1	CASSQRQGAGEQYF	TGCGCCAGCAGCCAGCGACAGGGGGCGGGGGAGCAGTACTTC
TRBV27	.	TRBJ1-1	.	CASSLRQGNTEAFF	TGTGCCAGCAGTTTGAGACAAGGGAACACTGAAGCTTTCTTT
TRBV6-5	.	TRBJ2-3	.	CASSPGATTDTQYF	TGTGCCAGCAGCCCGGGGGCCACCACAGATACGCAGTATTTT
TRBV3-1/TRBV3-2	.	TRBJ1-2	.	CASSQGFDYGYTF	TGTGCCAGCAGCCAAGGATTCGATTATGGCTACACCTTC
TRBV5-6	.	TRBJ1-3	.	CASSLVQDSGNTIYF	TGTGCCAGCAGCTTGGTCCAGGACTCTGGAAACACCATATATTTT
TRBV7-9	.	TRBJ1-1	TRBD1	CASSSSPEWTGLKAFF	TGTGCCAGCAGCTCCAGCCCGGAGTGGACAGGGCTGAAAGCTTTCTTT
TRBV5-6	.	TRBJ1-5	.	CASSPGVHQPQHF	TGTGCCAGCAGTCCAGGGGTGCATCAGCCCCAGCATTTT
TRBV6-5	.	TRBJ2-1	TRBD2	CASSSLAGPRDEQFF	TGTGCCAGCAGTTCACTAGCGGGTCCCCGAGATGAGCAGTTCTTC
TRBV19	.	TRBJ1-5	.	CASSPFDRSKNQPQHF	TGTGCCAGTAGTCCCTTTGACAGGAGTAAAAATCAGCCCCAGCATTTT
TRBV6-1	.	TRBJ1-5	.	CASSENLNQPQHF	TGTGCCAGCAGTGAGAACCTCAATCAGCCCCAGCATTTT
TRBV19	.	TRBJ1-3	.	CASSIVSGNTIYF	TGTGCCAGTAGTATCGTTTCTGGAAACACCATATATTTT
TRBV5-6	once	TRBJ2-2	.	CASVARQYRNTGELFF	TGTGCCAGCGTCGCAAGGCAGTACAGGAACACCGGGGAGCTGTTTTTT
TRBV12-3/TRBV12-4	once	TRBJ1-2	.	CASSLAGGGGYTF	TGTGCCAGCAGTTTAGCTGGCGGAGGGGGCTACACCTTC
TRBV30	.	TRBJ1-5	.	CAWSDGTSNQPQHF	TGTGCCTGGAGTGATGGGACCAGCAATCAGCCCCAGCATTTT
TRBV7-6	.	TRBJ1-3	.	CASSFSSATGFYSGNTIYF	TGTGCCAGCAGCTTTAGTTCGGCGACAGGATTTTACTCTGGAAACACCATATATTTT
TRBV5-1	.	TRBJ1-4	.	CATDPLRVRKLFF	TGCGCCACCGATCCCCTTAGGGTCCGGAAACTGTTTTTT
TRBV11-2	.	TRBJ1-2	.	CASSLHLTSPGAQNYGYTF	TGTGCCAGCAGCTTGCACCTAACCTCCCCGGGAGCTCAAAACTATGGCTACACCTTC
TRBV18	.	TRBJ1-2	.	CASSPGLEGYGYTF	TGTGCCAGCTCCCCGGGGCTTGAGGGCTATGGCTACACCTTC
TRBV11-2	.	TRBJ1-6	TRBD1	CASSPGTGNNSPLHF	TGTGCCAGCAGCCCCGGGACAGGGAATAATTCACCCCTCCACTTT
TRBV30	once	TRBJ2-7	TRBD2	CAWSTLGGVVYEQYF	TGTGCCTGGAGCACCCTGGGGGGGGTGGTCTACGAGCAGTACTTC
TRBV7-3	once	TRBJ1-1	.	CASSLWGGAEAFF	TGTGCCAGCAGCTTATGGGGTGGTGCTGAAGCTTTCTTT
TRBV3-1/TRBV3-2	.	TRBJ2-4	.	CASSQEGPASQAKNIQYF	TGTGCCAGCAGCCAAGAAGGACCGGCCTCCCAAGCCAAAAACATTCAGTACTTC
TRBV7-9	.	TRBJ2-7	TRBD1	CASSPDRPNYEQYF	TGTGCCAGCAGCCCGGACAGGCCAAACTACGAGCAGTACTTC
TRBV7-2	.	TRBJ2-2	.	CASTGLPQNTGELFF	TGTGCCAGCACGGGACTTCCGCAGAACACCGGGGAGCTGTTTTTT
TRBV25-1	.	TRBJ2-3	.	CASSSVNTQYF	TGTGCCAGCAGCAGCGTGAATACGCAGTATTTT
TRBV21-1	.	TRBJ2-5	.	CASSRQARIGTQYF	TGTGCCAGCAGCCGACAGGCCAGGATTGGGACCCAGTACTTC
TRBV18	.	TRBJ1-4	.	CASSPPGLMGEKLFF	TGTGCCAGCTCACCGCCGGGACTTATGGGGGAAAAACTGTTTTTT
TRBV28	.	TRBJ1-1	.	CASSLFGRMNTEAFF	TGTGCCAGCAGTTTATTCGGACGGATGAACACTGAAGCTTTCTTT
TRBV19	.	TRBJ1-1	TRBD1	CASSGGPGQGMNTEAFF	TGTGCCAGTAGTGGGGGCCCGGGACAGGGTATGAACACTGAAGCTTTCTTT
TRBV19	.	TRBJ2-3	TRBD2	CASGLGGSTDTQYF	TGTGCCTCAGGCTTGGGGGGGTCCACAGATACGCAGTATTTT